The 9 T cell receptor beta chains presented below share a single source sample, sequenced in a study of CD8+ T cells in alopecia areata. Extracted from the samples, RNA was reverse transcribed into cDNA to serve as the sequencing template. Sequencing used immunoSEQ multiplex PCR; TCRdb keeps in-frame clones, though not all of them. The sample lists about 97,000 clones, roughly two fifths occurring once. Material for sequencing was CD4+ T cells sorted from blood. The receptor source for this set is a human donor with alopecia areata.

The V call is TRBV25-1, the J call TRBJ2-7; the D call may be TRBD1 or TRBD2 (6 bases each). The CDR3 extends over 13 amino acids. Trimming took off 8 bases at V and 3 bases at J, with 14 bases between the two ends. Germline V gene data show CDR1 as MGHDK and CDR2 as SYGVNS. CDR3 loop: CASRRGRDYEQYF. The CDR3 DNA sequence: TGTGCCAGCCGGAGGGGGAGAGACTACGAGCAGTACTTC.

V gene TRBV7-2 combines with J gene TRBJ2-2; D unresolved. Germline CDR1 SGHTA, CDR2 FQGNSA. The CDR3 has 12 residues. V dropped 1 base and J dropped 6 bases, with 3 bases sitting between them. The CDR3 DNA reads as TGTGCCAGCAGCTTAGGTTCCGGGGAGCTGTTTTTT. This sequence encodes CASSLGSGELFF. The variable domain in full, with the rest retrieved from reference TRBV7-2 and TRBJ2-2, is GAGVSQSPSNKVTEKGKDVELRCDPISGHTALYWYRQSLGQGLEFLIYFQGNSAPDKSGLPSDRFSAERTGGSVSTLTIQRTQQEDSAVYLCASSLGSGELFFGEGSRLTVL.

This clone came up a few times. This chain uses TRBV5-1 with TRBJ2-6; D is unclear. Germline CDR1 reads SGHRS; CDR2 reads YFSETQ. Trimming shortened V by 0 bases and J by 0 bases, and 19 bases separated the two germline ends. The CDR3 is made up of 20 amino acids. The CDR3 bases are TGCGCCAGCAGCTTGGTTGGTTGGGGAAGTCCAGGCTCTGGGGCCAACGTCCTGACTTTC. Protein product: CASSLVGWGSPGSGANVLTF.

The chain is built from TRBV28 and TRBJ2-3; 7 bases match TRBD1. CDR1 MDHEN and CDR2 SYDVKM come from the germline V gene. The J segment lost 6 bases and the V segment lost 3 bases, leaving 0 bases of the junction unmatched. The CDR3 contains 12 residues. Written as DNA, the CDR3 is TGTGCCAGCAGTTTGACAGGGGATACGCAGTATTTT. Translating gives CASSLTGDTQYF.

This chain links TRBV6-6 with TRBJ1-2, with D possibly matching TRBD1 (5 bases). The CDR3 loop spans 13 amino acids. Germline CDR1 is MNHNY and CDR2 is SVGAGI (reference sequence). Trimming cost V 5 bases and J 1 base, with 8 bases left between them. The CDR3 DNA reads TGTGCCAGCAGTGAGACAGTTAACTATGGCTACACCTTC. It encodes CASSETVNYGYTF.

The chain joins TRBV18 to TRBJ1-5, with D perhaps TRBD1 (5 bases). Germline-derived CDR1 and CDR2 are KGHSH and LQKENI. The V end lost 6 bases, the J end lost 0 bases, and 12 bases lay between the germline ends. The CDR3 length is 15 residues. CDR3 coding DNA: TGTGCCAGCTCGCGGGGGATATATAGCAATCAGCCCCAGCATTTT. Protein sequence: CASSRGIYSNQPQHF. The entire variable domain, with the rest obtained from reference TRBV18 and TRBJ1-5, is as follows: NAGVMQNPRHLVRRRGQEARLRCSPMKGHSHVYWYRQLPEEGLKFMVYLQKENIIDESGMPKERFSAEFPKEGPSILRIQQVVRGDSAAYFCASSRGIYSNQPQHFGDGTRLSIL.

V gene TRBV7-2 combines with J gene TRBJ2-5; D not resolved. There are 14 residues in the CDR3. Germline assignment: CDR1 SGHTA and CDR2 FQGNSA. The V end lost 5 bases, the J end lost 1 base, and 11 bases lay between the germline ends. CDR3 in DNA: TGTGCCAGCAGCCGCCCGAGAGCCCAAGAGACCCAGTACTTC. Translating it yields CASSRPRAQETQYF.

This clone was found once. This chain uses TRBV28 with TRBJ2-7; no reliable D call. The CDR3 is 15 amino acids. Germline V lookup: CDR1 MDHEN, CDR2 SYDVKM. Trimming pared 5 bases from V and 0 bases from J, leaving 14 bases between. This CDR3 is CASSLNPTLSYEQYF. The DNA for the CDR3 is TGTGCCAGCAGTCTCAACCCGACACTCTCCTACGAGCAGTACTTC.

This clone came up a few times. The chain joins TRBV29-1 to TRBJ2-4; D possibly uses TRBD1 or TRBD2 (5 bases each). V was shortened by 5 bases and J by 3 bases, with 14 bases between the two germline ends. The CDR3 loop spans 14 amino acids. Germline V gives CDR1 SQVTM, CDR2 ANQGSEA. CDR3 coding DNA: TGCAGCGTTCGGGACCCCCGGGGCAAAAACATTCAGTACTTC. Translation: CSVRDPRGKNIQYF.